One sample yielded the 27 T cell receptor beta chains listed below, sequenced in a study of cytotoxic CD8 clonotypes in ibrutinib-treated CLL. The table came from immunoSEQ multiplex PCR; TCRdb's copy has only in-frame clones and leaves some out. The sample contains 300,000 to 400,000 clones, roughly 70% of which appear only once. Specimen: PBMCs, collected after 36 months of ibrutinib treatment. Receptor source: a human donor with chronic lymphocytic leukemia.

The rearrangement joins TRBV4-1 to TRBJ1-5; perhaps TRBD1 as D (5 bases). Trimming stripped 1 base from V and 14 bases from J, with 15 bases between. The CDR3 contains 13 residues. The V gene's germline CDR1 is MGHRA and CDR2 YSYEKL. The CDR3 loop is CASSQGWGDSKHF. The CDR3 region has the DNA TGCGCCAGCAGCCAAGGTTGGGGTGACAGCAAGCATTTT.

This sequence joins TRBV11-2 and TRBJ2-3; 9 bases agree with TRBD2. With V trimmed by 3 bases and J by 0 bases, 7 bases remained unmatched. CDR3 length: 17 residues. Germline V lookup: CDR1 SGHAT, CDR2 FQNNGV. CDR3 DNA sequence: TGTGCCAGCAGCTTCCTTAGCGGGGGTTTCAGCACAGATACGCAGTATTTT. As protein: CASSFLSGGFSTDTQYF.

This clone has just a few counts. The chain is built from TRBV10-3 and TRBJ2-2, with 7 positions matching TRBD2. After removal of 5 bases from V and 4 bases from J, the junction contained 7 bases not matched to a gene. The CDR3 consists of 15 residues. The germline CDR1 and CDR2 sequences are ENHRY and SYGVKD. The CDR3 region has the DNA TGTGCCATCAGTAGACTAGCAGACAGCACCGGGGAGCTGTTTTTT. It is translated as CAISRLADSTGELFF.

This sequence joins TRBV7-3 and TRBJ2-7, with 9 positions matching TRBD1. CDR1 is SGHTA and CDR2 is FQGTGA in the germline V gene. The trim removed 0 bases at V and 5 bases at J, leaving 8 bases unmatched. The CDR3 runs to 16 residues. In nucleotides, the CDR3 is TGTGCCAGCAGCTTAACGGCCGCCGGGACAGGGAACGAGCAGTACTTC. Translating gives CASSLTAAGTGNEQYF.

The chain is built from TRBV7-2 and TRBJ1-3; D is perhaps TRBD1 (5 bases). Germline loops: CDR1 SGHTA, CDR2 FQGNSA. Trimming took 1 base from V and 0 from J, leaving 10 bases between them. The CDR3 sequence is 16 residues long. DNA for the CDR3: TGTGCCAGCAGCTTAGGACAGCTTAGCTCTGGAAACACCATATATTTT. Protein: CASSLGQLSSGNTIYF.

This chain uses TRBV9 with TRBJ1-2; D is uncertain. CDR3 length equals 14 residues. V was clipped by 3 bases and J by 6 bases, with 15 bases between them. Germline V gives CDR1 SGDLS, CDR2 YYNGEE. In DNA, the CDR3 is TGTGCCAGCAGCGGTCCGGGAGGTTTCAATGGCTACACCTTC. Translated: CASSGPGGFNGYTF.

In this sample, this clone turned up a few times. The chain is built from TRBV7-9 and TRBJ1-2; tentative D call: TRBD1 (6 bases). Trimming pared 5 bases from V and 8 bases from J, leaving 15 bases between. This CDR3 has 13 amino acids. CDR1 and CDR2 from the germline V gene are SEHNR and FQNEAQ (reference sequence). CDR3 in DNA: TGTGCCAGCAGCGCGGACAGTGACCTGGGCTACACCTTC. Its translation is CASSADSDLGYTF.

The chain has TRBV27 and TRBJ1-2; D is uncertain. The CDR3 has 13 amino acids. V was cut by 2 bases and J by 2 bases, with 6 bases left in between. The germline V gene encodes CDR1 MNHEY and CDR2 SMNVEV (reference sequence). The CDR3 DNA reads TGTGCCAGCAGTTTAAGAGGGAACTATGGCTACACCTTC. Its translation is CASSLRGNYGYTF.

V usage is TRBV2 and J usage is TRBJ2-2; TRBD2 matches at 11 bases. The CDR3 totals 14 residues. Losses at the gene ends were 6 bases for V and 8 bases for J; bases not matched to a gene: 5. The germline V gene has CDR1 SNHLY and CDR2 FYNNEI. CDR3 nucleotides: TGTGCCAGCAGCTCTAGCGGGAGGTCGGGGGAGCTGTTTTTT. Amino acids: CASSSSGRSGELFF.

The V gene is TRBV7-2, the J gene TRBJ2-3; 7 bases are shared with TRBD1. Trimming at V came to 1 base and at J to 4 bases, leaving 5 bases not matched to a gene. There are 15 residues in the CDR3. CDR1 is SGHTA and CDR2 is FQGNSA in the germline V gene. CDR3 residues: CASSLEVQGSDTQYF. The CDR3 DNA sequence: TGTGCCAGCAGCTTAGAGGTACAGGGGTCAGATACGCAGTATTTT.

The table lists this clone with a few counts. The gene calls are TRBV13 and TRBJ2-7; no clear D. The CDR3 extends over 12 amino acids. Between the trimmed V and J ends, which lost 5 bases and 8 bases, there was a span of 13 bases. Germline-derived CDR1 and CDR2 are PRHDT and FYEKMQ (reference sequence). DNA of the CDR3: TGTGCCAGCAGCAGAGGACCGACGAAGCAGTACTTC. Protein product: CASSRGPTKQYF. The full variable domain, in which reference TRBV13 and TRBJ2-7 provide the parts outside the CDR3, is AAGVIQSPRHLIKEKRETATLKCYPIPRHDTVYWYQQGPGQDPQFLISFYEKMQSDKGSIPDRFSAQQFSDYHSELNMSSLELGDSALYFCASSRGPTKQYFGPGTRLTVT.

V is TRBV7-9 and J is TRBJ2-6; TRBD1 might be the D (6 bases). Trimming took 4 bases from V and 0 from J, leaving 13 bases between them. Germline CDR1 and CDR2: SEHNR and FQNEAQ (reference sequence). CDR3 length: 17 residues. CDR3 sequence (DNA): TGTGCCAGCAGCTGGGACACCGGAGCCTCTGGGGCCAACGTCCTGACTTTC. Amino acid sequence: CASSWDTGASGANVLTF.

This clone was detected a few times. CDR3 sequence: CASRIAGTGELFF. DNA for the CDR3: TGTGCCAGCAGAATAGCGGGGACCGGGGAGCTGTTTTTT. The rearrangement joins TRBV6-1 to TRBJ2-2, with 8 positions matching TRBD2. The germline V gene encodes CDR1 MNHNS and CDR2 SASEGT. The V and J ends lost 6 bases and 5 bases, in that order; junction bases with no gene match: 2. The CDR3 runs to 13 residues.

V is TRBV19 and J is TRBJ1-5, with D uncertain. This CDR3 contains 16 residues. The V gene lost 1 base and the J gene lost 2 bases, with 12 bases spanning the gap. Germline lookup yields CDR1 LNHDA and CDR2 SQIVND (reference sequence). The CDR3 DNA reads TGTGCCAGTAGTATAGCTTCGGGTGTTGGCAATCAGCCCCAGCATTTT. Protein sequence: CASSIASGVGNQPQHF.

The V call is TRBV9, the J call TRBJ1-2; D not certain. V lost 3 bases, J lost 4 bases, and 13 bases lay in between. The germline gives CDR1 SGDLS, CDR2 YYNGEE. There are 14 residues in the CDR3. The CDR3 loop reads CASSGRTVSYGYTF. CDR3 nucleotide sequence: TGTGCCAGCAGCGGCCGGACGGTTTCCTATGGCTACACCTTC.

The chain is built from TRBV5-1 and TRBJ2-5; 9 positions agree with TRBD1. The junction had 19 bases not matched to a gene; V was cut back by 1 base and J by 6 bases. Per the germline V gene, CDR1 is SGHRS and CDR2 is YFSETQ. The CDR3 length is 19 residues. Here the CDR3 reads CASSLTRPAGTGSRKTQYF. The CDR3 bases are TGCGCCAGCAGCTTGACCAGGCCAGCCGGGACAGGGTCGAGAAAGACCCAGTACTTC.

The rearrangement links TRBV7-6 to TRBJ2-7; 7 nucleotides agree with TRBD2. The germline CDR1 and CDR2 sequences are SGHVS and FNYEAQ. CDR3 length: 15 amino acids. The V segment lost 1 base and the J segment 3 bases; nucleotides outside the gene matches: 6. The DNA of the CDR3 is TGTGCCAGCAGCTTAGATCCAGGGAGGGTCTACGAGCAGTACTTC. It yields the protein CASSLDPGRVYEQYF.

The V gene is TRBV6-5, the J gene TRBJ2-2; D unresolved. Trimming took off 4 bases at V and 0 bases at J, with 6 bases between the two ends. The germline gives CDR1 MNHEY, CDR2 SVGAGI. The CDR3 is 14 residues long. The CDR3 is CASSSTPNTGELFF. CDR3 nucleotides: TGTGCCAGCAGTTCCACACCGAACACCGGGGAGCTGTTTTTT.

The V and J genes are TRBV6-6 and TRBJ2-7; 8 nucleotides match TRBD1. The CDR3 sequence is 16 residues long. Germline CDR1 and CDR2: MNHNY and SVGAGI (reference sequence). The junction had 4 bases not matched to a gene; V was cut back by 0 bases and J by 0 bases. CDR3 protein: CASSYSGQASSYEQYF. As DNA, the CDR3 is TGTGCCAGCAGTTACTCGGGACAGGCGAGCTCCTACGAGCAGTACTTC.

The chain is built from TRBV4-1 and TRBJ2-7, with 10 bases that match TRBD1. The CDR3 runs 19 residues. Trimming took 1 base from V and 0 from J; bases not matched to a gene: 12. The germline V gene encodes CDR1 MGHRA and CDR2 YSYEKL. The CDR3 nucleotides are TGCGCCAGCAGCCAAGGCACTTTTTCGGGACAGGGGTTCTCCTACGAGCAGTACTTC. Translating it yields CASSQGTFSGQGFSYEQYF.

The rearrangement links TRBV12-5 to TRBJ1-2; D gene ambiguous. This CDR3 has 12 residues. The germline CDR1 and CDR2 sequences are LGHNT and FRNRAP. Trimming cost V 5 bases and J 3 bases, with 7 bases left between them. The CDR3 loop is CASGPEYYGYTF. The CDR3 nucleotides read TGTGCTAGTGGTCCAGAGTACTATGGCTACACCTTC.

The chain carries TRBV4-1 and TRBJ1-1; TRBD1 might be the D (6 bases). V lost 2 bases and J lost 1, with 11 bases in between. The CDR3 totals 15 residues. Germline CDR1 and CDR2: MGHRA and YSYEKL. The DNA of the CDR3 is TGCGCCAGCAGCCAACCCCTACAGGGGAACACTGAAGCTTTCTTT. Translated, it gives CASSQPLQGNTEAFF.

This clone was observed a handful of times. The J gene is TRBJ2-5, the V gene TRBV7-2; D not certain. Trimming removed 5 bases from V and 5 bases from J, with 12 bases in between. Germline-derived CDR1 and CDR2 are SGHTA and FQGNSA. The CDR3 totals 13 residues. Written as DNA, the CDR3 is TGTGCCAGCAGCGAAGCAAGTGTCGAGACCCAGTACTTC. Amino acid sequence: CASSEASVETQYF.

The rearrangement links TRBV5-4 to TRBJ2-3, with 7 bases lining up with TRBD1. The CDR3 is 16 residues long. With V trimmed by 4 bases and J by 8 bases, 16 bases remained unmatched. The germline CDR1 and CDR2 sequences are SGHNT and YYREEE (reference sequence). In DNA, the CDR3 is TGTGCCAGCAGCCGGATAGGGGGACAGACAGAGGCTACGCAGTATTTT. Protein: CASSRIGGQTEATQYF.

J is TRBJ2-3 and V is TRBV19; D uncertain. Germline loops: CDR1 LNHDA, CDR2 SQIVND (reference sequence). The V end lost 5 bases, the J end lost 6 bases, and 12 bases lay between the germline ends. This CDR3 has 13 amino acids. CDR3 residues: CASSGSLLDTQYF. For the CDR3, the DNA is TGTGCCAGTAGTGGCAGCCTTCTGGATACGCAGTATTTT.

The chain is built from TRBV6-5 and TRBJ1-4, with 8 positions matching TRBD1. CDR1 is MNHEY and CDR2 is SVGAGI in the germline V gene. V gave up 5 bases and J gave up 6 bases; unmatched junction bases: 8. The CDR3 sequence is 15 residues long. CDR3 sequence reads: CASSVRTGFDEKLFF. The CDR3 DNA is TGTGCCAGCAGTGTCCGGACAGGGTTTGATGAAAAACTGTTTTTT.

V is TRBV5-6 and J is TRBJ2-2; TRBD1 matches 10 bases. The germline V gene encodes CDR1 SGHDT and CDR2 YYEEEE. This CDR3 contains 17 residues. Trimming at V came to 1 base and at J to 7 bases, leaving 10 bases not matched to a gene. The CDR3 here is CASSLRGTGVIGGELFF. The CDR3 nucleotides read TGTGCCAGCAGCTTGAGAGGGACAGGGGTGATTGGCGGGGAGCTGTTTTTT.